A single sample gave rise to the 9 T cell receptor beta chains below, sequenced in a study of cytomegalovirus exposure and HLA in healthy donors. In the PCR, 60 Vbeta and 13 Jbeta primers were used. Generated by immunoSEQ multiplex PCR, the TCRdb table keeps only in-frame clones and is missing some. The top ten clones hold over 2% of a sample with roughly 170,000 clones, approximately 82% of them seen once. Sequenced material: PBMCs. All receptors come from a young woman in good health and CMV-seronegative.

V gene TRBV10-3 combines with J gene TRBJ1-5; possibly TRBD1 for D (6 bases). The ends were cut back, 8 bases at V and 6 bases at J, with 14 bases in the middle. Germline lookup yields CDR1 ENHRY and CDR2 SYGVKD. CDR3 size: 13 residues. This CDR3 reads CAISYQGSQPQHF. The DNA of the CDR3 is TGTGCCATCTCGTACCAGGGGAGTCAGCCCCAGCATTTT.

The chain is built from TRBV14 and TRBJ1-1; 8 bases agree with TRBD1. This CDR3 comprises 14 residues. The junction had 2 bases not matched to a gene; V was cut back by 2 bases and J by 3 bases. CDR1 SGHDN and CDR2 FVKESK come from the germline V gene. The CDR3 DNA reads TGTGCCAGCAGCCAACAGGACAGGGACACTGAAGCTTTCTTT. It encodes CASSQQDRDTEAFF.

Comment on this clone: Compared with germline, one end of the junction differs, possibly owing to a read error. V is TRBV7-9 and J is TRBJ1-1, with D possibly TRBD1 on 5 matching bases. The CDR3 runs 14 residues. The germline CDR1 and CDR2 sequences are SEHNR and FQNEAQ (reference sequence). The CDR3 DNA sequence: TGTTCCAGCCAACTGACAGACATGAACACTGAAGCTTTCTTT. This sequence encodes CSSQLTDMNTEAFF. Using reference TRBV7-9 and TRBJ1-1 for the parts outside the CDR3, the full variable domain is DTGVSQNPRHKITKRGQNVTFRCDPISEHNRLYWYRQTLGQGPEFLTYFQNEAQLEKSRLLSDRFSAERPKGSFSTLEIQRTEQGDSAMYLCSSQLTDMNTEAFFGQGTRLTVV.

This rearrangement joins TRBV30 to TRBJ1-1; D gene uncertain. Germline lookup yields CDR1 GTSNPN and CDR2 SVGIG (reference sequence). The length of the CDR3 is 14 residues. The ends were cut back, 3 bases at V and 6 bases at J, with 17 bases in the middle. CDR3 loop: CAWRDNRVTAEAFF. CDR3 DNA: TGTGCCTGGAGAGACAATCGTGTTACGGCTGAAGCTTTCTTT.

CDR3 amino acids: CASSQEQGATEAFF. CDR3 coding DNA: TGCGCCAGCAGCCAAGAACAAGGGGCCACTGAAGCTTTCTTT. The V call is TRBV4-3, the J call TRBJ1-1; tentative D call: TRBD1 (5 bases). The CDR3 contains 14 residues. In germline, CDR1 is LGHNA, CDR2 YSLEER. V gave up 0 bases and J gave up 4 bases, with 9 bases separating them.

The genes are TRBV4-2 and TRBJ2-1, with no clear D. Germline lookup yields CDR1 LGHNA and CDR2 YNFKEQ. Trimming took 1 base from V and 7 from J, leaving 8 bases between them. This CDR3 has 13 amino acids. In DNA form, the CDR3 reads TGTGCCAGCAGCCAAGCGGCGGCTAATGAGCAGTTCTTC. The encoded protein is CASSQAAANEQFF.

V gene TRBV19 combines with J gene TRBJ1-4; TRBD1 matches 7 bases. From germline, CDR1 is LNHDA and CDR2 SQIVND (reference sequence). The J segment lost 8 bases and the V segment lost 7 bases, leaving 13 bases of the junction unmatched. There are 15 residues in the CDR3. This CDR3 reads CASTSNRGGYEKLFF. The CDR3 region has the DNA TGTGCCAGTACCTCAAACAGGGGAGGTTACGAAAAACTGTTTTTT.

This clone appeared once. V usage is TRBV28 and J usage is TRBJ2-7; D is perhaps TRBD1 (6 bases). Trimming took off 0 bases at V and 0 bases at J, with 12 bases between the two ends. CDR1 MDHEN and CDR2 SYDVKM come from the germline V gene. This CDR3 spans 16 amino acids. The CDR3 region is CASSLWGPTGSYEQYF. CDR3 DNA: TGTGCCAGCAGTTTATGGGGGCCGACAGGCTCCTACGAGCAGTACTTC. Full variable domain (remainder filled in from reference TRBV28 and TRBJ2-7): DVKVTQSSRYLVKRTGEKVFLECVQDMDHENMFWYRQDPGLGLRLIYFSYDVKMKEKGDIPEGYSVSREKKERFSLILESASTNQTSMYLCASSLWGPTGSYEQYFGPGTRLTVT.

This clone was recorded once. The rearrangement joins TRBV5-1 to TRBJ2-1; D is perhaps TRBD2 (6 bases). Germline V CDR1 and CDR2: SGHRS, YFSETQ. The CDR3 is 17 residues long. V was shortened by 6 bases and J by 8 bases, with 27 bases between the two germline ends. The CDR3 DNA is TGCGCCAGCACTCCAAGGTGGGCGCCGGGGGAGATGTATGAGCAGTTCTTC. It is translated as CASTPRWAPGEMYEQFF. The full variable domain, in which reference TRBV5-1 and TRBJ2-1 provide the parts outside the CDR3, is KAGVTQTPRYLIKTRGQQVTLSCSPISGHRSVSWYQQTPGQGLQFLFEYFSETQRNKGNFPGRFSGRQFSNSRSEMNVSTLELGDSALYLCASTPRWAPGEMYEQFFGPGTRLTVL.